The 9 T cell receptor beta chains below were found in one sample sequenced in a study of shared clonotypes between healthy human individuals. Naive CD8 cells lacked CD45RO, underwent positive selection for CCR7 and left out terminally differentiated effector memory CD45RA+ cells. Repertoires were generated with immunoSEQ multiplex PCR, while TCRdb's copy carries only in-frame clones and drops some. The profile shows roughly 850,000 clones, about 96% of them singletons. Specimen: naive CD8+ T cells sorted from blood. These receptors all come from a man younger than 45 in good health.

The chain joins TRBV6-1 to TRBJ2-6; either TRBD1 or TRBD2 may fit D (5 bases each). This CDR3 region has 15 residues. Germline assignment: CDR1 MNHNS and CDR2 SASEGT. The ends were cut back, 5 bases at V and 1 base at J, with 9 bases in the middle. CDR3 loop: CASSKRGSGANVLTF. In nucleotides, the CDR3 is TGTGCCAGCAGTAAGAGGGGATCTGGGGCCAACGTCCTGACTTTC.

The rearrangement uses TRBV5-1 and TRBJ1-1; D might be TRBD1 (5 bases). Trimming stripped 5 bases from V and 2 bases from J, with 10 bases between. Germline V gene data show CDR1 as SGHRS and CDR2 as YFSETQ. The CDR3 has 13 residues. CDR3 nucleotide sequence: TGCGCCAGCAGTGGGCAGGGCAACACTGAAGCTTTCTTT. Its translation: CASSGQGNTEAFF.

CDR3 DNA sequence: TGTGCCAGCAGCCCCGAGGCGGCGGCACCCCCCCAAGGCGAGCAGTACTTC. Translating gives CASSPEAAAPPQGEQYF. This rearrangement joins TRBV21-1 to TRBJ2-7; the table's D call TRBD2 went unverified against the DNA. TRBV21-1 is shown as a pseudogene. The CDR3 loop spans 17 amino acids.

The J gene is TRBJ2-1, the V gene TRBV29-1, with TRBD2 identical over 10 bases. V was pared by 6 bases and J by 2 bases, with 4 bases of the junction left unmatched. CDR3 length: 14 amino acids. The germline V gene encodes CDR1 SQVTM and CDR2 ANQGSEA. The CDR3 region has the DNA TGCAGCGTCCTCACTAGCGGGACCTACAATGAGCAGTTCTTC. Its protein product is CSVLTSGTYNEQFF.

The rearrangement uses TRBV4-1 and TRBJ1-1; weak D call: TRBD1 (5 bases). The CDR3 loop spans 16 amino acids. CDR1 and CDR2 (germline): MGHRA, YSYEKL. V lost 8 bases to trimming and J lost 6 bases, with 25 bases between them. The CDR3 nucleotides read TGCGCCAGCGAACGAACCGGGGGAGGTCCCCCCGCTGAAGCTTTCTTT. Translated, it gives CASERTGGGPPAEAFF.

Turning to this clone: The same CDR3 also results from other DNA sequences found in this sample. The V and J genes are TRBV6-5 and TRBJ2-2, with no clear D. Germline CDR1 is MNHEY and CDR2 is SVGAGI. V lost 0 bases and J 2 bases, leaving 4 bases between the germline ends. The CDR3 extends over 14 amino acids. CDR3 DNA: TGTGCCAGCAGTTACTCACTAAACACCGGGGAGCTGTTTTTT. It specifies CASSYSLNTGELFF.

This chain links TRBV27 with TRBJ2-7; a possible D gene is TRBD2 (6 bases). Germline-derived CDR1 and CDR2 are MNHEY and SMNVEV (reference sequence). The V gene lost 8 bases and the J gene lost 3 bases, with 11 bases spanning the gap. The CDR3 is made up of 12 amino acids. CDR3 in amino acids: CASSSDRYEQYF. The CDR3 bases are TGTGCCAGCTCTAGCGACCGCTACGAGCAGTACTTC.

As to this clone: Other DNA sequences from this sample encode an identical CDR3 as well. The chain combines TRBV4-1 with TRBJ2-1; 12 positions agree with TRBD2. This CDR3 has 16 residues. From germline, CDR1 is MGHRA and CDR2 YSYEKL. V gave up 1 base and J gave up 2 bases; unmatched junction bases: 0. CDR3 loop: CASSQGLAGAYNEQFF. CDR3 bases: TGCGCCAGCAGCCAAGGACTAGCGGGGGCCTACAATGAGCAGTTCTTC.

The chain has TRBV10-3 and TRBJ2-7; 7 bases match TRBD1. CDR1 ENHRY and CDR2 SYGVKD come from the germline V gene. V lost 6 bases to trimming and J lost 3 bases; unmatched junction nucleotides: 5. This CDR3 is 13 amino acids long. The CDR3 here is CAISLQGYYEQYF. The CDR3 DNA reads as TGTGCCATCAGCCTACAGGGGTACTACGAGCAGTACTTC.